Below, 17 T cell receptor beta chains from the same sample are listed, as sequenced in a study of T cell responses to AZD1222 COVID-19 vaccine. The table came from immunoSEQ multiplex PCR; TCRdb's copy has only in-frame clones and leaves some out. The sample carries about 99,000 clones, 88% recorded once. Sample: peripheral blood, taken on day 0 of AZD1222 vaccination. The receptors were gathered from an adult in good health.

The V gene is TRBV29-1, the J gene TRBJ1-2; possible D gene TRBD1, 5 bases. Germline lookup yields CDR1 SQVTM and CDR2 ANQGSEA. Deletions cut 7 bases from V and 1 base from J, with 19 bases between. The CDR3 spans 15 residues. The CDR3 DNA reads as TGCAGCGGGAGACTATCTCAGGGATTTAACTATGGCTACACCTTC. It is translated as CSGRLSQGFNYGYTF.

The V and J genes are TRBV5-1 and TRBJ2-1; D ambiguous. Germline V gene sequence: CDR1 SGHRS, CDR2 YFSETQ. V was shortened by 3 bases and J by 6 bases, with 19 bases between the two germline ends. CDR3 size: 16 residues. The CDR3 DNA sequence: TGCGCCAGCAGCTCAGACCTGGGCAGGCCATTCAATGAGCAGTTCTTC. It translates to CASSSDLGRPFNEQFF.

The rearrangement uses TRBV5-4 and TRBJ1-4; the D is unclear. The CDR3 spans 15 residues. Germline values: CDR1 SGHNT, CDR2 YYREEE (reference sequence). Trimming removed 4 bases from V and 0 bases from J, with 10 bases in between. The CDR3 region is CASSRRDATNEKLFF. The CDR3 bases are TGTGCCAGCAGCCGGCGGGATGCAACTAATGAAAAACTGTTTTTT.

The V and J genes are TRBV7-9 and TRBJ1-2, with TRBD1 as a possible D gene (6 bases). Trimming removed 5 bases at V and 4 bases at J, with 14 bases between. The CDR3 length is 14 residues. Per the germline V gene, CDR1 is SEHNR and CDR2 is FQNEAQ (reference sequence). The CDR3 DNA reads TGTGCCAGCAGCGGCTTCAGGGGAGGCTATGGCTACACCTTC. Encoded protein: CASSGFRGGYGYTF.

The chain has TRBV14 and TRBJ2-7, with 7 bases fitting TRBD2. Germline trimming cut 4 bases from V and 0 bases from J; bases unmatched to any gene: 3. This CDR3 has 14 residues. Per the germline V gene, CDR1 is SGHDN and CDR2 is FVKESK. The DNA of the CDR3 is TGTGCCAGCAGCCCCAGGACTAGCTCCTACGAGCAGTACTTC. Amino acid sequence: CASSPRTSSYEQYF.

V and J are TRBV4-1 and TRBJ1-5, with D unclear. Germline V lookup: CDR1 MGHRA, CDR2 YSYEKL. The CDR3 spans 13 residues. Trimming cost V 0 bases and J 9 bases, with 9 bases left between them. The CDR3 reads CASSQDWIGPQHF. Written as DNA, the CDR3 is TGCGCCAGCAGCCAAGATTGGATAGGGCCCCAGCATTTT.

The chain couples TRBV18 to TRBJ1-6; 7 bases are shared with TRBD1. There are 17 residues in the CDR3. Germline V gene sequence: CDR1 KGHSH, CDR2 LQKENI. Trimming took 1 base from V and 4 from J; bases not matched to a gene: 7. The CDR3 sequence is CASSPQGARRYNSPLHF. The CDR3 nucleotides read TGTGCCAGCTCACCACAGGGGGCGCGGAGATATAATTCACCCCTCCACTTT.

This clone has only a few counts. This sequence joins TRBV28 and TRBJ1-1; the D is unclear. V was shortened by 1 base and J by 5 bases, with 5 bases between the two germline ends. Germline V gene data show CDR1 as MDHEN and CDR2 as SYDVKM. There are 12 residues in the CDR3. The CDR3 is CASSLLRTEAFF. The CDR3 DNA sequence: TGTGCCAGCAGTTTATTGAGGACTGAAGCTTTCTTT.

The gene calls are TRBV4-3 and TRBJ2-2; possible D gene TRBD2, 7 bases. Germline CDR1 LGHNA, CDR2 YSLEER. The CDR3 length is 16 residues. Trimming cost V 4 bases and J 4 bases, with 16 bases left between them. The CDR3 nucleotides read TGCGCCAGCAGCCCCGTGGGGGGGGGCCCCACCGGGGAGCTGTTTTTT. Translated: CASSPVGGGPTGELFF.

The chain couples TRBV28 to TRBJ2-5; a possible D gene is TRBD1 (6 bases). The CDR3 has 15 residues. V lost 2 bases and J lost 5, with 15 bases in between. Germline values: CDR1 MDHEN, CDR2 SYDVKM. The CDR3 DNA follows: TGTGCCAGCAGTTTACCCACAGGGTTAGAGGAGACCCAGTACTTC. Translating gives CASSLPTGLEETQYF.

The chain employs TRBV28 and TRBJ2-7, with D maybe TRBD1 (6 bases). The CDR3 totals 15 residues. Germline CDR1 and CDR2: MDHEN and SYDVKM. Trimming left V 0 bases short and J 7 bases short, with 16 bases between. CDR3 sequence (DNA): TGTGCCAGCAGTTTATGGGACAGCACACCTCGGGAGCAGTACTTC. It yields the protein CASSLWDSTPREQYF.

The J gene is TRBJ1-5, the V gene TRBV7-2; D perhaps matches TRBD1 (5 bases). This CDR3 is built from 15 residues. The V end was cut by 1 base, the J end by 3 bases, with 10 bases between. CDR1 and CDR2 (germline): SGHTA, FQGNSA. The CDR3 spells CASSLVSGTNQPQHF. Here the CDR3 DNA reads TGTGCCAGCAGCTTAGTGTCAGGGACCAATCAGCCCCAGCATTTT.

The genes are TRBV14 and TRBJ2-5; D not resolved. Trimming removed 2 bases at V and 4 bases at J, with 20 bases between. The length of the CDR3 is 17 residues. In germline, CDR1 is SGHDN, CDR2 FVKESK. CDR3 bases: TGTGCCAGCAGCCAAAAGTACCCGGGCGGTTTGGGAGAGACCCAGTACTTC. Translated, it gives CASSQKYPGGLGETQYF.

This clone occurred once. The V gene is TRBV9, the J gene TRBJ2-1; TRBD2 matches 12 bases. Germline assignment: CDR1 SGDLS and CDR2 YYNGEE. The CDR3 runs to 16 residues. Trimming cost V 4 bases and J 7 bases; bases outside gene matches: 9. The CDR3: CASSPNLAGGRNEQFF. The CDR3 DNA is TGTGCCAGCAGCCCTAACCTAGCGGGGGGGCGGAATGAGCAGTTCTTC.

The chain joins TRBV28 to TRBJ1-2; D not resolved. The germline CDR1 and CDR2 sequences are MDHEN and SYDVKM. The CDR3 runs 13 residues. The V end lost 5 bases, the J end lost 3 bases, and 10 bases lay between the germline ends. For the CDR3, the DNA is TGTGCCAGCAGTCTAGCGATGTACTATGGCTACACCTTC. Translated, it gives CASSLAMYYGYTF.

J is TRBJ1-5 and V is TRBV29-1; D call uncertain. CDR3 length: 14 residues. The germline CDR1 and CDR2 sequences are SQVTM and ANQGSEA. Trimming left V 6 bases short and J 2 bases short, with 14 bases between. The CDR3 DNA reads TGCAGCGTCGCCAGTGGAAATGGCAATCAGCCCCAGCATTTT. Its translation is CSVASGNGNQPQHF.

This clone has just one count. The chain has TRBV5-1 and TRBJ1-3; TRBD1 is a possible D gene (5 bases). With 6 bases removed from V and 0 bases from J, the gap between germline ends came to 10 bases. The germline V gene has CDR1 SGHRS and CDR2 YFSETQ. The CDR3 spans 14 residues. CDR3 nucleotides: TGCGCCAGCACCTCAGGGAGCTCTGGAAACACCATATATTTT. It specifies CASTSGSSGNTIYF.